This T cell receptor beta chain is drawn from a study of blood T cells in healthy people across ages (dated by TCRdb to the mid-2010s). With regard to the full study: Template switching captured roughly one uniquely barcoded TCR beta cDNA molecule per two T cells in model experiments. Using deep sequencing normalized with unique cDNA molecular identifiers, the study measured how TCR beta repertoire diversity changes with age. The donors were divided into four age groups: young (average around 16 years), middle-aged (approximately 39), aged (approximately 64) and long-lived (nearly 85). Donors of different ages were randomly distributed across sequencing lanes to avoid experimental bias. For two donors (one aged 18 to 30 and one aged 80 or older), the study analyzed two additional independent replicas of 1 million unique cDNA reads from the same blood draw.

The library was built by means of 5' RACE. The reads were generated on an Illumina HiSeq 2500. The second PCR ran for roughly 6 to 11 cycles and used a J-beta primer mix along with a sample-barcoded 5' primer. A template-switch 5' adaptor carrying 12 random nucleotides introduced a unique molecular identifier onto each TCR beta cDNA molecule. Each sample yielded at least 2.5 million CDR3-containing paired-end reads. The Mint cDNA synthesis kit, primed by a TRBC-specific oligonucleotide, was used to synthesize first-strand cDNA from all RNA. Following uracil-DNA glycosylase treatment, all cDNA underwent a first 18-cycle PCR with the universal primers M1SS and BC2_uni_R. The authors processed their data as follows. For normalization, 1 million high-quality reads, each with a distinct molecular identifier, were randomly selected from each sample. Reads with shared molecular identifiers were discarded instead of being binned into consensus sequences. MiTCR, run with a Q25 quality threshold and the strictest error-elimination algorithm, handled CDR3 identification, clonotype clustering and error correction. A nonparametric unseen species model with Euler transformation was used to estimate a lower bound on total TCR beta diversity. The public reads were reanalyzed by TCRdb: fastp trimming at Q25, MiXCR alignment, in-frame beta chains only. Merged by CDR3 protein, the rows form single entries marked with the most common genes and DNA. In this record, the V and J calls reflect TCRdb's handling and not the investigators' own analysis. The sample table holds over 300,000 distinct CDR3 sequences, of which 45% to 60% were seen once. The ten largest clones take up over 40% of the sample.

With respect to this clonotype: Its antigen remains unidentified. Base-call qualities are not available, and no considerably larger clone is one nucleotide away.

Systemically healthy Caucasian individuals from Russia, approximately 39 in total and aged roughly 6 to 100 years, were included as donors. Each donor gave ten milliliters of peripheral blood, collected into EDTA-treated Vacutainer tubes. Ficoll-Paque density-gradient centrifugation was used to isolate PBMCs, with at least 7 million per sample. Trizol reagent was used to extract total RNA from PBMCs, with at least 6 micrograms per sample. Naive CD45RAhigh/CD27high T cell percentages were measured by flow cytometry on a PBMC aliquot from every donor. Reading from cysteine to phenylalanine, the CDR3 counts 14 amino acids. Only the CDR3 DNA is retained, 42 bases long and in frame from the first base. Looking up the germline V gene (reference sequence) yields CDR1 MNHEY and CDR2 SMNVEV. The paper as a whole reports these results and caveats: There was a strong correlation between observed TCR beta diversity and the percentage of naive T cells measured by flow cytometry. Estimates of total diversity based on one million sequenced T cells were regarded as lower bounds and as underestimates. Because profiling used bulk unsorted PBMCs, naive and antigen-experienced compartments could not be compared conclusively. As age increased, observed TCR beta diversity per million T cells dropped in a roughly linear way, and a significant reduction was already evident by age about 40. Compared with the aged group, more naive CD4+ T cells, fewer expanded clones and increased TCR diversity were shown by the long-lived group, suggesting age selection. Donor CMV infection status was unknown, potentially confounding age-related changes in expanded clonotypes.

Recombination connected TRBV27 to TRBJ2-4; confidence is insufficient to name the D gene. The DNA end lines up better with TRBJ2-7; the J call may be wrong. The receptor was derived from a man between 60 and 70 years old in good health. The sequencing input was blood. The CDR3 reads as follows: CASGRVTNIYEQYF. The sequence in DNA is TGTGCCAGCGGTAGGGTGACCAACATCTACGAGCAGTACTTC.